The source of this TCR beta chain is a study of shared clonotypes between healthy human individuals. The wider study: Each donor's CD4 naive and CD4 memory cells filled three plates apiece, CD8 naive two, and CD8 memory one.

CDR3 length equals 14 residues. The germline V and J ends were trimmed by 3 bases and 1 base, with 10 bases remaining between them. Germline V CDR1 and CDR2: SNHLY, FYNNEI. The data were produced by immunoSEQ multiplex PCR, yet TCRdb's version contains in-frame clones alone and is incomplete. This sample has approximately 980,000 clones, with 76% found just once. Sequenced input: memory CD4+ T cells sorted from blood. Subset noted: CD45RA-negative fraction. The receptor was isolated from a man in his late teens or twenties in good health. The chain is built from TRBV2 and TRBJ2-7; D remains unclear. The CDR3 spells CASSEFLQSYEQYF. The CDR3 nucleotides read TGTGCCAGCAGTGAGTTTTTACAGTCCTACGAGCAGTACTTC.